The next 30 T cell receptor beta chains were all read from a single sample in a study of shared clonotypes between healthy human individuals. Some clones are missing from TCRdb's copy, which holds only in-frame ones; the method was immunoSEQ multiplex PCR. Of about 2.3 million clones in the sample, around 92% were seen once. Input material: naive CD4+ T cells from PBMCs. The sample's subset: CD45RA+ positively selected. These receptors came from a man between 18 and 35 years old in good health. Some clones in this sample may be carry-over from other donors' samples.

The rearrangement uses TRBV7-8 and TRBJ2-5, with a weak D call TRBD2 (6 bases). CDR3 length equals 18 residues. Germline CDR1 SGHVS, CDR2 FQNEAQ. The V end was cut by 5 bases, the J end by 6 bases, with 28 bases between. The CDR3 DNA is TGTGCCAGCAGCCTTCAGTTCCTGGGACTGGGAGGCTGGAAGACCCAGTACTTC. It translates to CASSLQFLGLGGWKTQYF.

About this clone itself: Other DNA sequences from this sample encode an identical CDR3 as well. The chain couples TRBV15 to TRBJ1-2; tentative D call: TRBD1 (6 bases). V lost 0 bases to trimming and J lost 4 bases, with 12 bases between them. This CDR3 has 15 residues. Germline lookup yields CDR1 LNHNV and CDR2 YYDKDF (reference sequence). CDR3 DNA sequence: TGTGCCACCAGCAGAGATCGGGGCAGGGGCTATGGCTACACCTTC. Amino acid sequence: CATSRDRGRGYGYTF.

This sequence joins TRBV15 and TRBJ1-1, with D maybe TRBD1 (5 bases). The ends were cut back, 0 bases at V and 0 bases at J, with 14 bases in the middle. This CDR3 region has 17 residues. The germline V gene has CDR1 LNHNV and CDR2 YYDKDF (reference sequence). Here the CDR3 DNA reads TGTGCCACCAGCAGAGACCCCTGGGGGGGACTGAACACTGAAGCTTTCTTT. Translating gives CATSRDPWGGLNTEAFF.

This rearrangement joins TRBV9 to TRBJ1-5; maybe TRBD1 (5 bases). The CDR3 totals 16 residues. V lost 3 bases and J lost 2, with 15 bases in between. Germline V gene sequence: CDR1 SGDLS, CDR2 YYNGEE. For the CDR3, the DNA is TGTGCCAGCAGCGCCCCCCGGAGGGGAGGCAATCAGCCCCAGCATTTT. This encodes CASSAPRRGGNQPQHF.

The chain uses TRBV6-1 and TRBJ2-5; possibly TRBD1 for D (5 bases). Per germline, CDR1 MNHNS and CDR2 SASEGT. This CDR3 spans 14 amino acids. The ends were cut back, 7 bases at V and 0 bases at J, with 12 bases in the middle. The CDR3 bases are TGTGCCAGCAACCAGGGAAAGTACCAAGAGACCCAGTACTTC. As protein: CASNQGKYQETQYF.

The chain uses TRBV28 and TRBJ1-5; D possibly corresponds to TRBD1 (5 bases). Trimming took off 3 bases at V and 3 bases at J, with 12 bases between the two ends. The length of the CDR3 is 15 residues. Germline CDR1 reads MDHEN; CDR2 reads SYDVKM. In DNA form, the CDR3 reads TGTGCCAGCAGTTTGTTCAGGGCGATCAATCAGCCCCAGCATTTT. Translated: CASSLFRAINQPQHF.

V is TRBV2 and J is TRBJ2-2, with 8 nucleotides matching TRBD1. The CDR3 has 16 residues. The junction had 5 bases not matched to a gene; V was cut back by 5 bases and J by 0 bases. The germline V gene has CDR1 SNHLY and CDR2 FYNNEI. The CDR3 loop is CASSKDRATNTGELFF. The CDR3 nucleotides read TGTGCCAGCAGTAAGGACAGGGCCACGAACACCGGGGAGCTGTTTTTT.

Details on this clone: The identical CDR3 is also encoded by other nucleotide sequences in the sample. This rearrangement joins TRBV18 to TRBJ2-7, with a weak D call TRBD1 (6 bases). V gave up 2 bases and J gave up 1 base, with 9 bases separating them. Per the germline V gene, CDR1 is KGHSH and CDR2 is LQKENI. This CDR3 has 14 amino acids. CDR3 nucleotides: TGTGCCAGCTCACCAACCGGACAGTCCTACGAGCAGTACTTC. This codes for CASSPTGQSYEQYF.

The CDR3 spells CASRPGGGRASAYEQYF. The CDR3 region has the DNA TGTGCCAGCAGACCTGGGGGCGGGAGGGCCTCGGCCTACGAGCAGTACTTC. The gene calls are TRBV2 and TRBJ2-7; the match to TRBD2 covers 9 bases. Per germline, CDR1 SNHLY and CDR2 FYNNEI. The CDR3 consists of 17 residues. The trim removed 6 bases at V and 2 bases at J, leaving 14 bases unmatched.

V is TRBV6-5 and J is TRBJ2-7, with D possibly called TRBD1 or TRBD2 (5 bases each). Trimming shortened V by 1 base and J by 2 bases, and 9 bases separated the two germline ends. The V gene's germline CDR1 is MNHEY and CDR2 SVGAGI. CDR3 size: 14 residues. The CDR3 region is CASSYWDRAYEQYF. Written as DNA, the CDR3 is TGTGCCAGCAGTTACTGGGACCGCGCCTACGAGCAGTACTTC.

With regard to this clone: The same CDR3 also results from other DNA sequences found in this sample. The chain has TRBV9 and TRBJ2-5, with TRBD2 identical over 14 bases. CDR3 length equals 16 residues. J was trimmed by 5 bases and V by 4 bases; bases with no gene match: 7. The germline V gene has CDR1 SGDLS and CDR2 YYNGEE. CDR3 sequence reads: CASSPQGLAGAETQYF. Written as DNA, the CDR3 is TGTGCCAGCAGCCCTCAGGGACTAGCGGGAGCTGAGACCCAGTACTTC.

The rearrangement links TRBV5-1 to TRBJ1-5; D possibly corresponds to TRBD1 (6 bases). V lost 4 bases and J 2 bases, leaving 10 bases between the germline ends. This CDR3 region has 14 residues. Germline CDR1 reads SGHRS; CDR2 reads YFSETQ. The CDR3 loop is CASSAEGGNQPQHF. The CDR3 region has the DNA TGCGCCAGCAGCGCGGAGGGGGGCAATCAGCCCCAGCATTTT.

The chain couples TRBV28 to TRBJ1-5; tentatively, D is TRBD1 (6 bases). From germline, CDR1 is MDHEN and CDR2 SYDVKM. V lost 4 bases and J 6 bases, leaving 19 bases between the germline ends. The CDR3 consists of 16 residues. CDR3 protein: CASSSSRGRESQPQHF. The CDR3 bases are TGTGCCAGCAGTTCCTCCCGGGGGCGGGAGAGTCAGCCCCAGCATTTT.

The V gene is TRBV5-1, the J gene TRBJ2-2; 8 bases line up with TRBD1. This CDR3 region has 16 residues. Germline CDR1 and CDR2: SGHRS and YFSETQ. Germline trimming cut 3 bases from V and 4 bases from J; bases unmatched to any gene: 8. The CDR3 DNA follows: TGCGCCAGCAGCTCCATGACAGGGGCGAGCACCGGGGAGCTGTTTTTT. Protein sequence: CASSSMTGASTGELFF.

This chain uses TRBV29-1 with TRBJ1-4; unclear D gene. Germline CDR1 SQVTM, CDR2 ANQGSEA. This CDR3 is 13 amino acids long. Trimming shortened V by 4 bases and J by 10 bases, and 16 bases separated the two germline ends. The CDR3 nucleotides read TGCAGCGTTGTTCTGGTTGCGGGCGTAAAACTGTTTTTT. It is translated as CSVVLVAGVKLFF. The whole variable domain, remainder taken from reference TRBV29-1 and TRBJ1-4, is SAVISQKPSRDICQRGTSLTIQCQVDSQVTMMFWYRQQPGQSLTLIATANQGSEATYESGFVIDKFPISRPNLTFSTLTVSNMSPEDSSIYLCSVVLVAGVKLFFGSGTQLSVL.

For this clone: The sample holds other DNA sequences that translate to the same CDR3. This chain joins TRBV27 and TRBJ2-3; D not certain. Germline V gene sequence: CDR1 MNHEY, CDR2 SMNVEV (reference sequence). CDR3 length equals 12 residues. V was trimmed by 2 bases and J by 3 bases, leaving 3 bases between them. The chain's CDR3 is CASSLGTDTQYF. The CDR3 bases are TGTGCCAGCAGTTTAGGAACAGATACGCAGTATTTT.

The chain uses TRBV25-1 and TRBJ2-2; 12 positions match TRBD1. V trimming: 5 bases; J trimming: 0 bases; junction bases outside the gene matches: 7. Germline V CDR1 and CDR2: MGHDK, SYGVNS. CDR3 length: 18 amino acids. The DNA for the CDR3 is TGTGCCAGCAGTAACCGGGACAGGGGGCAACCGAACACCGGGGAGCTGTTTTTT. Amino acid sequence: CASSNRDRGQPNTGELFF.

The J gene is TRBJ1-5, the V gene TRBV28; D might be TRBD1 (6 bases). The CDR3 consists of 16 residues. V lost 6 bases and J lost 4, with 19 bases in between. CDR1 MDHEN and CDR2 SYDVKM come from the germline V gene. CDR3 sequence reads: CASRFPRRGANQPQHF. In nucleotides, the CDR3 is TGTGCCAGCAGATTCCCCCGACGGGGGGCGAATCAGCCCCAGCATTTT.

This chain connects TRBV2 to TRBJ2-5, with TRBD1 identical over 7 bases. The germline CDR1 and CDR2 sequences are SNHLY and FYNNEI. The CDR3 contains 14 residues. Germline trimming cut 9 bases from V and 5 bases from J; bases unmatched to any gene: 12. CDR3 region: CARHTGDTVETQYF. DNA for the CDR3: TGTGCCAGACATACAGGGGATACTGTGGAGACCCAGTACTTC.

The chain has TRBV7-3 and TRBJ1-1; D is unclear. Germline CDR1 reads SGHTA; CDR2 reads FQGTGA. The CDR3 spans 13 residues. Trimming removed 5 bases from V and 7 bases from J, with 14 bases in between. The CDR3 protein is CASSLSSGFEAFF. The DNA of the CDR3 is TGTGCCAGCAGCCTGTCTTCGGGGTTTGAAGCTTTCTTT. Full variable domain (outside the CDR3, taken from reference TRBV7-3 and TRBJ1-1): GAGVSQTPSNKVTEKGKYVELRCDPISGHTALYWYRQSLGQGPEFLIYFQGTGAADDSGLPNDRFFAVRPEGSVSTLKIQRTERGDSAVYLCASSLSSGFEAFFGQGTRLTVV.

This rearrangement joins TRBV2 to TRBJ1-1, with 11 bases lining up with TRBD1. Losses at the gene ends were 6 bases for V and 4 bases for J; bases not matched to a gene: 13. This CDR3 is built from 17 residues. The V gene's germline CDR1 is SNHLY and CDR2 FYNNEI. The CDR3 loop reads CASSQSAVGTGGTEAFF. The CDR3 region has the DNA TGTGCCAGCAGCCAATCGGCCGTGGGGACAGGGGGCACTGAAGCTTTCTTT.

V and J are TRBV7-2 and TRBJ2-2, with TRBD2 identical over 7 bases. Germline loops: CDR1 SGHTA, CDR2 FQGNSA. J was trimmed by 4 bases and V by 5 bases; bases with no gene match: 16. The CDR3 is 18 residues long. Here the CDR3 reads CASSPPRRAGEGTGELFF. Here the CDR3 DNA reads TGTGCCAGCAGCCCCCCTCGACGGGCGGGAGAGGGCACCGGGGAGCTGTTTTTT.

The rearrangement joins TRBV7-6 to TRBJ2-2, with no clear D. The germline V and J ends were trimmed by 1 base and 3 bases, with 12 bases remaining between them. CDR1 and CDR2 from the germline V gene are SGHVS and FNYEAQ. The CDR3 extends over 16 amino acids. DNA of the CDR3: TGTGCCAGCAGCTTAGGGCCGACTGTTTACACCGGGGAGCTGTTTTTT. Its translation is CASSLGPTVYTGELFF.

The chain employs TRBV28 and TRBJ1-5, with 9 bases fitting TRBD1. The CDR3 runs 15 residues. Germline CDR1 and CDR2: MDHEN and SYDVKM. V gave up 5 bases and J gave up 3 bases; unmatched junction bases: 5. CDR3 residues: CASSPRTGANQPQHF. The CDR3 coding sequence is TGTGCCAGCAGTCCTCGGACAGGGGCCAATCAGCCCCAGCATTTT.

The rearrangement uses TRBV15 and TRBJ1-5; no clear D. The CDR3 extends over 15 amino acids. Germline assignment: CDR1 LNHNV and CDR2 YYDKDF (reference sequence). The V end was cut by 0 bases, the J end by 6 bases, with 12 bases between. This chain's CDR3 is CATSRDLAVFQPQHF. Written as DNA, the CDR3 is TGTGCCACCAGCAGAGATTTGGCAGTATTTCAGCCCCAGCATTTT. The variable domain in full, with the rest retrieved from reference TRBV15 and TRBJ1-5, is DAMVIQNPRYQVTQFGKPVTLSCSQTLNHNVMYWYQQKSSQAPKLLFHYYDKDFNNEADTPDNFQSRRPNTSFCFLDIRSPGLGDTAMYLCATSRDLAVFQPQHFGDGTRLSIL.

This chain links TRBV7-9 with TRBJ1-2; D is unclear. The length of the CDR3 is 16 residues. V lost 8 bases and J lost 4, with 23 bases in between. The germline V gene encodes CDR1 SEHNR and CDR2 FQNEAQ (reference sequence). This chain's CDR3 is CASSLGGSRGSYGYTF. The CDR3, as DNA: TGTGCCAGCTCTCTAGGAGGGTCACGTGGCAGCTATGGCTACACCTTC.

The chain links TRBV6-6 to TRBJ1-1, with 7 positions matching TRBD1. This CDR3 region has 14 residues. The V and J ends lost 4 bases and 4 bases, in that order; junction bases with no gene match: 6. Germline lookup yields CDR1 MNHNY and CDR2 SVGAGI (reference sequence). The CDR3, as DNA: TGTGCCAGCAGTTTCTCTCCAGGGGGCACTGAAGCTTTCTTT. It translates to CASSFSPGGTEAFF.

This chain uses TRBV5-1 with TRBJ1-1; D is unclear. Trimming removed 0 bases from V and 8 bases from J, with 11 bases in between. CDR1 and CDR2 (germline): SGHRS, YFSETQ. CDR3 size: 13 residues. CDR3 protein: CASSLGDQPEAFF. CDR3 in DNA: TGCGCCAGCAGCTTGGGTGATCAGCCCGAAGCTTTCTTT.

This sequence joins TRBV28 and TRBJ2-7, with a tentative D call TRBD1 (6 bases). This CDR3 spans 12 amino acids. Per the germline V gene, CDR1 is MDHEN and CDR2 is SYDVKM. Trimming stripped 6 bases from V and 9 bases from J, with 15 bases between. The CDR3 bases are TGTGCCAGCAGCTCGGACAGTTTATGGCAGTACTTC. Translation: CASSSDSLWQYF.

CDR3 in amino acids: CASSLTGYGTGELFF. Written as DNA, the CDR3 is TGTGCCAGCAGCTTAACGGGATACGGCACCGGGGAGCTGTTTTTT. V usage is TRBV7-3 and J usage is TRBJ2-2, with D unresolved. V lost 0 bases and J lost 4, with 9 bases in between. The CDR3 has 15 amino acids. Germline values: CDR1 SGHTA, CDR2 FQGTGA.